Sequencing of this T cell receptor beta chain was carried out in a study of cytomegalovirus exposure and HLA in healthy donors. The germline V and J ends were trimmed by 8 bases and 0 bases, with 17 bases remaining between them. Germline V CDR1 and CDR2: MNHNS, SASEGT. This CDR3 is 15 amino acids long. PCR primers comprised 60 Vbeta and 13 Jbeta primers. Measured with immunoSEQ multiplex PCR; TCRdb has only the in-frame clones, and not every one. The table lists over 150,000 clones, about two thirds of them singletons, with 4% to 5.5% in the top ten. A word on this clone: Its antigen is still unknown.

Findings and caveats of the study: Highest at DRB1 and lowest at HLA-C, TCR association rates differed among HLA loci in a later analysis. Most TCR sequences were rare, but some public TCRs occurred in many donors.

The sequence was collected from a woman aged 18-35 years in good health and CMV-seropositive. The chain recombines TRBV6-1 with TRBJ2-7; possibly TRBD2 for D (6 bases). The specimen was PBMCs. CDR3 nucleotide sequence: TGTGCCAGCGGGGGGAGGAACGTGGGCTCCTACGAGCAGTACTTC. Its protein product is CASGGRNVGSYEQYF.